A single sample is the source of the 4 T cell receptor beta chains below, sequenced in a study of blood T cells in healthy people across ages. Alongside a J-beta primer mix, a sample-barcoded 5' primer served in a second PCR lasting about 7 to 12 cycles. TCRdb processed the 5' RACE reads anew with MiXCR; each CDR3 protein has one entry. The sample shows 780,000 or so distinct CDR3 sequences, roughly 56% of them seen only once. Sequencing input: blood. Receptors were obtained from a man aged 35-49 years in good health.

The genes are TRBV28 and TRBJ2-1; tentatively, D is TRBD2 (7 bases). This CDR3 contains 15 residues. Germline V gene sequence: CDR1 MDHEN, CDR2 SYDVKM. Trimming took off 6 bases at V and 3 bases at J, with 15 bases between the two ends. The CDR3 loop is CASRRGGSGYNEQFF. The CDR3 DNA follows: TGTGCCAGCAGGCGCGGGGGCTCCGGCTACAATGAGCAGTTCTTC. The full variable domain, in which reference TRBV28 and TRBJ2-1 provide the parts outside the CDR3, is DVKVTQSSRYLVKRTGEKVFLECVQDMDHENMFWYRQDPGLGLRLIYFSYDVKMKEKGDIPEGYSVSREKKERFSLILESASTNQTSMYLCASRRGGSGYNEQFFGPGTRLTVL.

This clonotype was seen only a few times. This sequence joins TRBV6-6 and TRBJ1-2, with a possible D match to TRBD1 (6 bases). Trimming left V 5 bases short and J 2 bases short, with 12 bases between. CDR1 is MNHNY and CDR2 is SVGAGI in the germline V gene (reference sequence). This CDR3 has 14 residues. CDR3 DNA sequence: TGTGCCAGCAGTCAACAGGGAGCGAACTATGGCTACACCTTC. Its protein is CASSQQGANYGYTF.

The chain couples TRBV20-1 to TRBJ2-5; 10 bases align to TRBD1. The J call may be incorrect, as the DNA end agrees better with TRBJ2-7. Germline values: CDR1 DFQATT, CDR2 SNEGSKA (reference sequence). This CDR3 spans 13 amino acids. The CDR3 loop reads CSAPRDRGYEQYF. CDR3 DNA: TGCAGTGCTCCCCGGGACAGGGGCTACGAGCAGTACTTC.

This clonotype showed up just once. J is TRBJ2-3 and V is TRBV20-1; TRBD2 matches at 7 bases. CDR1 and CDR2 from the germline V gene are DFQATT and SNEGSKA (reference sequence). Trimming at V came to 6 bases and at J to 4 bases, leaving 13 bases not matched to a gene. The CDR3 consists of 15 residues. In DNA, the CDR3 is TGCAGTGCCGTACCTTCGGGAACTAGCGCAGATACGCAGTATTTT. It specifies CSAVPSGTSADTQYF.